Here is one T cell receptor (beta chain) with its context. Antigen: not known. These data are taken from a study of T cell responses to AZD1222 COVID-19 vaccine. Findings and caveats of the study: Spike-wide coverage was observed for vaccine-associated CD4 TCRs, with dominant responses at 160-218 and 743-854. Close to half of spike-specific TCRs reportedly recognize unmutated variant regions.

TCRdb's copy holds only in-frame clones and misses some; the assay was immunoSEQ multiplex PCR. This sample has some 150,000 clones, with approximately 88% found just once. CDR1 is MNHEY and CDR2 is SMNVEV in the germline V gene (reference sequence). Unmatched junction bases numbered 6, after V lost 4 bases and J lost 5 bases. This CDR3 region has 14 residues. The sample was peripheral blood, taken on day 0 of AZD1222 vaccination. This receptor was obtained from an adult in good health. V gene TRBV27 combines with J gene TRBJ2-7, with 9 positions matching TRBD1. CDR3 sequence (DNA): TGTGCCAGCAGTTCTGGACAGGGGTTCCACGAGCAGTACTTC. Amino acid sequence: CASSSGQGFHEQYF.